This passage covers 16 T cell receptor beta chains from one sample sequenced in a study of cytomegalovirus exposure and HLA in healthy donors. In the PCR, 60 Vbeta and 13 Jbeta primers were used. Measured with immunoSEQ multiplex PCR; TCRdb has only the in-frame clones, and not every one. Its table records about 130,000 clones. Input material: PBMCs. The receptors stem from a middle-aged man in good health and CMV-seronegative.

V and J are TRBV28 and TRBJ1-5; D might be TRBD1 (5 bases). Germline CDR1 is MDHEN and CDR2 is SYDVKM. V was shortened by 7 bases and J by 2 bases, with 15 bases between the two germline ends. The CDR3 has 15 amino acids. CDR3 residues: CASTRGGAGNQPQHF. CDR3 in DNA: TGTGCCAGCACGCGGGGGGGTGCGGGCAATCAGCCCCAGCATTTT. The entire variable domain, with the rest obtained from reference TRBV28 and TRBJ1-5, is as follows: DVKVTQSSRYLVKRTGEKVFLECVQDMDHENMFWYRQDPGLGLRLIYFSYDVKMKEKGDIPEGYSVSREKKERFSLILESASTNQTSMYLCASTRGGAGNQPQHFGDGTRLSIL.

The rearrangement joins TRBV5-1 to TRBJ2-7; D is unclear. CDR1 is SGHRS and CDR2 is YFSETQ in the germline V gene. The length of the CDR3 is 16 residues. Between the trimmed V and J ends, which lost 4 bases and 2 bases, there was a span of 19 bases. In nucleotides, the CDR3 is TGCGCCAGCAGCCCAGCATGGGCAGCAACTCCCTACGAGCAGTACTTC. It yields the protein CASSPAWAATPYEQYF.

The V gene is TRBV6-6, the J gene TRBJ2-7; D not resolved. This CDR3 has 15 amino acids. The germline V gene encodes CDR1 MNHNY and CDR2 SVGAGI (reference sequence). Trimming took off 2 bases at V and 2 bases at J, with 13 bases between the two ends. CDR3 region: CASSYGQQPAYEQYF. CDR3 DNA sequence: TGTGCCAGCAGTTACGGGCAGCAACCGGCCTACGAGCAGTACTTC.

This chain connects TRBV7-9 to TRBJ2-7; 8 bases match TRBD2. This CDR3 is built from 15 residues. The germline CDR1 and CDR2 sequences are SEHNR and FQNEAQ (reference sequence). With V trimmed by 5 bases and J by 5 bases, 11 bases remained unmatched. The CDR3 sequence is CASSPHREGRDEQYF. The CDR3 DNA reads TGTGCCAGCAGCCCCCACCGGGAGGGGAGGGACGAGCAGTACTTC.

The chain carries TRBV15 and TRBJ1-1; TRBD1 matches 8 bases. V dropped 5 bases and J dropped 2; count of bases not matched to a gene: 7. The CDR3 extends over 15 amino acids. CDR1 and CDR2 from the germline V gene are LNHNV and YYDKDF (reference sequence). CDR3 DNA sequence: TGTGCCACCAGCGCCGACAGGGGCTTAAACACTGAAGCTTTCTTT. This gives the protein CATSADRGLNTEAFF.

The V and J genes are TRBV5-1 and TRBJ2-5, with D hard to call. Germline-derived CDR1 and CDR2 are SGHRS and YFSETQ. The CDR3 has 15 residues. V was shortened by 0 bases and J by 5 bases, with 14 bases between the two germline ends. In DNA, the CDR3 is TGCGCCAGCAGCTTGGGGGCTGTGGGTTGGGAGACCCAGTACTTC. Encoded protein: CASSLGAVGWETQYF.

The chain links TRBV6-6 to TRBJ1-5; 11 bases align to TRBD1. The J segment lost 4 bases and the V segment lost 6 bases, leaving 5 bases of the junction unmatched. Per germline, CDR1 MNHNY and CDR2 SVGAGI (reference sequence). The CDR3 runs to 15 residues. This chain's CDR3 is CASSQGTGGNQPQHF. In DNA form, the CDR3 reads TGTGCCAGCAGCCAAGGGACAGGGGGTAATCAGCCCCAGCATTTT.

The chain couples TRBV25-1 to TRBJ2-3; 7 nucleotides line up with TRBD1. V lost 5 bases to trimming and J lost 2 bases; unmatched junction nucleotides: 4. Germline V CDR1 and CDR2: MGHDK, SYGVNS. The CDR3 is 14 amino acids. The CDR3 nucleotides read TGTGCCAGCAGTCGGGACAGCCTCACAGATACGCAGTATTTT. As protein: CASSRDSLTDTQYF.

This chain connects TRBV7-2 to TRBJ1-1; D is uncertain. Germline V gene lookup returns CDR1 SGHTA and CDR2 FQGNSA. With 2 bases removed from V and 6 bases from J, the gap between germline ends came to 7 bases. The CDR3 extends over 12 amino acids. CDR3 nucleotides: TGTGCCAGCAGCTTAAGCAGGTCTGAAGCTTTCTTT. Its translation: CASSLSRSEAFF.

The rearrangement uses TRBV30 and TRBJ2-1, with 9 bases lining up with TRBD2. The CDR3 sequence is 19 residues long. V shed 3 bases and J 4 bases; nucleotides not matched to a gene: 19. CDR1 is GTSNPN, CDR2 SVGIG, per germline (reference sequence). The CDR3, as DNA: TGTGCCTGGAGGCCCGTTGAAATAGCGGGGGACCTTACTTACAATGAGCAGTTCTTC. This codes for CAWRPVEIAGDLTYNEQFF.

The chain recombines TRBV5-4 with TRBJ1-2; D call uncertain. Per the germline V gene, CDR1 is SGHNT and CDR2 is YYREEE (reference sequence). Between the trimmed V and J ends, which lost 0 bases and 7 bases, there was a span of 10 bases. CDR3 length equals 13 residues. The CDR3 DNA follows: TGTGCCAGCAGCTTGGCTCAAGCGACTGGCTACACCTTC. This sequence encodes CASSLAQATGYTF.

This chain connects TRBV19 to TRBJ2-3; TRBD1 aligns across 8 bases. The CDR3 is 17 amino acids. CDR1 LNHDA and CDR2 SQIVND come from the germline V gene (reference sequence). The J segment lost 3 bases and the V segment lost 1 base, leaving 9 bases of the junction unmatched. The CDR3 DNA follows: TGTGCCAGTAGTATAGTGGGGCAGGGGGCAAGGACAGATACGCAGTATTTT. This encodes CASSIVGQGARTDTQYF. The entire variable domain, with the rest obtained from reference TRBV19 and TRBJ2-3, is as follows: DGGITQSPKYLFRKEGQNVTLSCEQNLNHDAMYWYRQDPGQGLRLIYYSQIVNDFQKGDIAEGYSVSREKKESFPLTVTSAQKNPTAFYLCASSIVGQGARTDTQYFGPGTRLTVL.

CDR3 sequence reads: CASSPTGHTNTGELFF. Written as DNA, the CDR3 is TGTGCCAGTAGTCCAACGGGACATACGAACACCGGGGAGCTGTTTTTT. The chain combines TRBV19 with TRBJ2-2; perhaps TRBD1 as D (6 bases). CDR3 length: 16 residues. Germline CDR1 LNHDA, CDR2 SQIVND (reference sequence). V was clipped by 5 bases and J by 0 bases, with 13 bases between them.

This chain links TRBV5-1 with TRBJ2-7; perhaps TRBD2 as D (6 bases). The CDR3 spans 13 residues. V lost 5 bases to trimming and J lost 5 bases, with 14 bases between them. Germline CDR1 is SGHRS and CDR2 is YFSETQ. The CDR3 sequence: CASRPGGGDEQYF. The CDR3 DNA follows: TGCGCCAGCAGGCCCGGAGGAGGGGACGAGCAGTACTTC.

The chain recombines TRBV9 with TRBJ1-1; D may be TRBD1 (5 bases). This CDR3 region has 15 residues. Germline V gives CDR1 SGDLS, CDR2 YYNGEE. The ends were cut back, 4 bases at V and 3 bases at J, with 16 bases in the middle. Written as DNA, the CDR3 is TGTGCCAGCAGCCCGGGATCTGCGGGGGACACTGAAGCTTTCTTT. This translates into CASSPGSAGDTEAFF.

The CDR3 coding sequence is TGCAGCGTTTCGGGACTAGCGGGGAGCGATGAGCAGTTCTTC. It codes for CSVSGLAGSDEQFF. The chain recombines TRBV29-1 with TRBJ2-1; 13 bases align to TRBD2. Unmatched junction bases numbered 6, after V lost 5 bases and J lost 8 bases. This CDR3 comprises 14 residues. Germline V gene data show CDR1 as SQVTM and CDR2 as ANQGSEA.